One and the same sample provided the 2 T cell receptor beta chains below, sequenced in a study of radiation and T cells in renal cell carcinoma. The time point is: blood 4 weeks post-SBRT, at nephrectomy. Treatment reported: 15 Gy SBRT to primary tumor, nephrectomy 4 weeks later. Sequencing used immunoSEQ multiplex PCR; TCRdb keeps in-frame clones, though not all of them. Of 150,000 to 200,000 clones in the sample, 88% were seen once. Material: blood, obtained from a patient whose treatment included radiotherapy and nephrectomy. These receptors originate from a woman aged 45-65 years with renal cell carcinoma.

V and J are TRBV15 and TRBJ1-4; D possibly corresponds to TRBD1 (6 bases). The V gene's germline CDR1 is LNHNV and CDR2 YYDKDF (reference sequence). V was clipped by 0 bases and J by 3 bases, with 11 bases between them. The CDR3 length is 16 residues. Here the CDR3 DNA reads TGTGCCACCAGCAGAGATTCCAGGGGAGCTAATGAAAAACTGTTTTTT. It translates to CATSRDSRGANEKLFF.

This clone was picked up one time. The same CDR3 can be traced to other DNA sequences in this sample. This chain connects TRBV18 to TRBJ2-3; 8 positions match TRBD2. Germline V gene data show CDR1 as KGHSH and CDR2 as LQKENI. This CDR3 spans 16 amino acids. The J segment lost 2 bases and the V segment lost 2 bases, leaving 6 bases of the junction unmatched. The DNA for the CDR3 is TGTGCCAGCTCACCAACAAGCGGGGGACCCACAGATACGCAGTATTTT. This encodes CASSPTSGGPTDTQYF.